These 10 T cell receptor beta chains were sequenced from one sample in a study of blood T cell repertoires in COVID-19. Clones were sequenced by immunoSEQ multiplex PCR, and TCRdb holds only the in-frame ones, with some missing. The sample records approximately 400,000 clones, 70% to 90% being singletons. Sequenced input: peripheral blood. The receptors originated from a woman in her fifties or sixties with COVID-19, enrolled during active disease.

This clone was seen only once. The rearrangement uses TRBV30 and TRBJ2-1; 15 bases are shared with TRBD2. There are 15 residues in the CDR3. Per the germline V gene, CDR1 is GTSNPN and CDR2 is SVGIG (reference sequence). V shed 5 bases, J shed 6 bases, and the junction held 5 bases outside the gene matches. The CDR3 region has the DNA TGTGCCTGGGGCAAGGGACTAGCGGGGGGCAATGAGCAGTTCTTC. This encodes CAWGKGLAGGNEQFF.

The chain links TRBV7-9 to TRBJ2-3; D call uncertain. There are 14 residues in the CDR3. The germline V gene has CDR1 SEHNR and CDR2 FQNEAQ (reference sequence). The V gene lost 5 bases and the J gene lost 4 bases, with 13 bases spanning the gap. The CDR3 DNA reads TGTGCCAGCAGCCCCCAGAGGAATCCAGATACGCAGTATTTT. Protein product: CASSPQRNPDTQYF. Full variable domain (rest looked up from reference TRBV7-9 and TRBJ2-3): DTGVSQNPRHKITKRGQNVTFRCDPISEHNRLYWYRQTLGQGPEFLTYFQNEAQLEKSRLLSDRFSAERPKGSFSTLEIQRTEQGDSAMYLCASSPQRNPDTQYFGPGTRLTVL.

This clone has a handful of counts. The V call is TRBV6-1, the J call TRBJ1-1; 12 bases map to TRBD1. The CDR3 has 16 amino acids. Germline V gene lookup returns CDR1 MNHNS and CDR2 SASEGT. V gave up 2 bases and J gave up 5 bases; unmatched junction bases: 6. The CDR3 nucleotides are TGTGCCAGCAGTGAACTGGGGACAGGGGGCGGGACTGAAGCTTTCTTT. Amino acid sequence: CASSELGTGGGTEAFF.

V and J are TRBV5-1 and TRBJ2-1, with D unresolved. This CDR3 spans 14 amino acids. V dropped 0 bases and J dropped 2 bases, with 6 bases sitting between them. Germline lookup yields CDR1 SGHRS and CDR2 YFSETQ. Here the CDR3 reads CASSLGLTYNEQFF. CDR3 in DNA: TGCGCCAGCAGCTTGGGGCTGACCTACAATGAGCAGTTCTTC.

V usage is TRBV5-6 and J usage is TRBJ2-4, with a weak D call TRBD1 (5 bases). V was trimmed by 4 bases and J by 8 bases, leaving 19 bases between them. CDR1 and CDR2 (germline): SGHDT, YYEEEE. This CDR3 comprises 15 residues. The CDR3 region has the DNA TGTGCCAGCAGCAGGCCGACAGAAACCACTCACATTCAGTACTTC. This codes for CASSRPTETTHIQYF.

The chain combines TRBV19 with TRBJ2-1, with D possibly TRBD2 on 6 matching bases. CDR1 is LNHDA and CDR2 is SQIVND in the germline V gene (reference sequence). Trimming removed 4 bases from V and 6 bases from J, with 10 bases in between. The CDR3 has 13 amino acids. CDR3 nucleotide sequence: TGTGCCAGTAGTAATGTGGGGGGCAATGAGCAGTTCTTC. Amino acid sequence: CASSNVGGNEQFF.

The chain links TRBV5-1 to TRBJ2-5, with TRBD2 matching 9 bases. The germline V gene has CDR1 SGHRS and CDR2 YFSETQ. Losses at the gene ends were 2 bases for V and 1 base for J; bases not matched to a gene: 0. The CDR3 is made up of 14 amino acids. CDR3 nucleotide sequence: TGCGCCAGCAGCTTTAGCGGGGGCCAAGAGACCCAGTACTTC. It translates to CASSFSGGQETQYF.

In nucleotides, the CDR3 is TGCGCCAGCAGCTTGACCCCTAGCGGGGGAGGAACAGATACGCAGTATTTT. Translated: CASSLTPSGGGTDTQYF. This rearrangement joins TRBV5-1 to TRBJ2-3; 10 nucleotides match TRBD2. The CDR3 is 17 residues long. CDR1 is SGHRS, CDR2 YFSETQ, per germline. V gave up 1 base and J gave up 3 bases; unmatched junction bases: 8.

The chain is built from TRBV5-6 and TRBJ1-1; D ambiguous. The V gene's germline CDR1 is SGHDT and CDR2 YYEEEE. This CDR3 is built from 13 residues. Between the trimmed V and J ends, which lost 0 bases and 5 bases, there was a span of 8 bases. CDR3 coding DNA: TGTGCCAGCAGCTTGGGTGGTGAGACTGAAGCTTTCTTT. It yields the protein CASSLGGETEAFF.

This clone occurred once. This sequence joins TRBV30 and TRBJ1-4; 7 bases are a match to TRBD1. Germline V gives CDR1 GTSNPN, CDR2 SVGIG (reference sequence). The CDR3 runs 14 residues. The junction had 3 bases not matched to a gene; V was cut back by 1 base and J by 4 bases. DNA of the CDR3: TGTGCCTGGAGTGGGGGACAGAATAATGAAAAACTGTTTTTT. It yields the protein CAWSGGQNNEKLFF.